This T cell receptor beta chain was obtained from a study of T cell responses to AZD1222 COVID-19 vaccine. Study findings and constraints: Among AZD1222 vaccinees, only 5 or 6 were seropositive at baseline. Females outnumbered males among donors, who were mostly white British; clonal diversity was possibly underestimated. With dominance at 160-218 and 743-854, vaccine-associated CD4 TCRs spanned spike. Spike-specific TCR repertoires showed rising breadth and depth after two AZD1222 doses.

Here immunoSEQ multiplex PCR was the method, and the copy in TCRdb shows in-frame clones only, minus some. The table includes around 120,000 clones, 80% to 90% detected once. Comment on this clone: Antigen: not known.

The sequenced sample was peripheral blood, obtained on day 0 of MenACWY control vaccination. This TCR was sampled from an adult in good health.

The CDR3 DNA is TGCGCCAGCAGTTTCTCAAGAAACACTGAAGCTTTCTTT. Translating it yields CASSFSRNTEAFF. The rearrangement uses TRBV4-3 and TRBJ1-1, with no clear D. The V gene's germline CDR1 is LGHNA and CDR2 YSLEER. This CDR3 contains 13 residues. V was shortened by 6 bases and J by 2 bases, with 10 bases between the two germline ends.